This TCR beta chain was sequenced for a study of blood T cell repertoires in COVID-19. This study enrolled people aged 18 to 89 from 20 to 25 US geographic areas. The protocol was immunoSEQ multiplex PCR, while the TCRdb copy is restricted to in-frame clones and leaves out a portion. The profile shows 110,000 to 150,000 clones, around 86% of them singletons. This CDR3 contains 13 residues. V lost 4 bases to trimming and J lost 1 base, with 8 bases between them. Germline V gene lookup returns CDR1 KGHSH and CDR2 LQKENI. The chain recombines TRBV18 with TRBJ2-7, with D hard to call. The receptor comes from a man in his fifties or sixties who had recovered from COVID-19. Input material: PBMCs or T cells enriched from blood (not recorded which). This CDR3 reads CASSLQSSYEQYF. The CDR3 DNA is TGTGCCAGCTCACTACAAAGTTCCTACGAGCAGTACTTC.